These 32 T cell receptor beta chains were sequenced from one sample in a study of blood T cells in healthy people across ages. Primers used in a second PCR of about 7 to 12 cycles were a sample-barcoded 5' primer and a J-beta primer mix. TCRdb reprocessed the 5' RACE reads via MiXCR and lists one record per CDR3 protein. This sample has around 1.1 million distinct CDR3 sequences, with under 40% found just once. Sequencing was performed on blood. The receptors derive from a man aged 18-30 years in good health.

CDR3 sequence reads: CSARLGGYTDTQYF. DNA for the CDR3: TGCAGTGCTAGACTGGGGGGTTACACAGATACGCAGTATTTT. The J gene is TRBJ2-3, the V gene TRBV20-1, with a tentative D call TRBD2 (6 bases). V was cut by 2 bases and J by 2 bases, with 11 bases left in between. CDR1 and CDR2 from the germline V gene are DFQATT and SNEGSKA (reference sequence). The CDR3 is 14 amino acids.

J is TRBJ1-6 and V is TRBV4-2; D perhaps matches TRBD1 (5 bases). Germline V gives CDR1 LGHNA, CDR2 YNFKEQ. The CDR3 sequence is 15 residues long. Trimming pared 2 bases from V and 5 bases from J, leaving 10 bases between. The CDR3, as DNA: TGTGCCAGCAGCCAACAGACAGACGATAATTCACCCCTCCACTTT. The encoded protein is CASSQQTDDNSPLHF.

The V and J genes are TRBV29-1 and TRBJ2-3, with 12 nucleotides matching TRBD1. The CDR3 has 15 amino acids. The germline V gene has CDR1 SQVTM and CDR2 ANQGSEA. V shed 6 bases and J 6 bases; nucleotides not matched to a gene: 10. The CDR3 is CSVPRGQGARDTQYF. The CDR3 coding sequence is TGCAGCGTACCCAGGGGACAGGGGGCTCGGGATACGCAGTATTTT.

V gene TRBV7-9 combines with J gene TRBJ2-6, with 7 nucleotides matching TRBD2. The CDR3 sequence is 19 residues long. V trimming: 1 base; J trimming: 0 bases; junction bases outside the gene matches: 9. From germline, CDR1 is SEHNR and CDR2 FQNEAQ (reference sequence). For the CDR3, the DNA is TGTGCCAGCAGCTTAGGTAGGGTAGCGGGCTTCTCTGGGGCCAACGTCCTGACTTTC. Amino acid sequence: CASSLGRVAGFSGANVLTF.

The chain is built from TRBV4-1 and TRBJ2-1; no clear D. The CDR3 is 12 amino acids. Germline V gene data show CDR1 as MGHRA and CDR2 as YSYEKL. Trimming removed 3 bases at V and 3 bases at J, with 3 bases between. This CDR3 reads CASSHIYNEQFF. The CDR3 DNA follows: TGCGCCAGCAGCCACATCTACAATGAGCAGTTCTTC.

This sequence joins TRBV29-1 and TRBJ2-7; D is possibly TRBD1 or TRBD2 (6 bases each). The V end was cut by 7 bases, the J end by 1 base, with 11 bases between. The germline gives CDR1 SQVTM, CDR2 ANQGSEA. CDR3 size: 12 residues. This CDR3 is CSGGATSYEQYF. DNA for the CDR3: TGCAGCGGGGGGGCGACTTCCTACGAGCAGTACTTC.

V and J are TRBV10-3 and TRBJ2-5, with D unclear. Trimming cost V 0 bases and J 5 bases, with 7 bases left between them. The CDR3 consists of 13 residues. In germline, CDR1 is ENHRY, CDR2 SYGVKD. The CDR3: CAISESLEETQYF. The CDR3 nucleotides read TGTGCCATCAGTGAGTCGTTGGAGGAGACCCAGTACTTC.

V gene TRBV7-8 combines with J gene TRBJ2-3; D ambiguous. The germline V gene encodes CDR1 SGHVS and CDR2 FQNEAQ. CDR3 size: 13 residues. The germline V and J ends were trimmed by 2 bases and 6 bases, with 9 bases remaining between them. Here the CDR3 reads CASSLPEWDTQYF. For the CDR3, the DNA is TGTGCCAGCAGCTTACCCGAGTGGGATACGCAGTATTTT.

J is TRBJ2-1 and V is TRBV5-1; D is undetermined. CDR3 length: 15 residues. The ends were cut back, 0 bases at V and 1 base at J, with 8 bases in the middle. Germline assignment: CDR1 SGHRS and CDR2 YFSETQ. The DNA of the CDR3 is TGCGCCAGCAGCTTGGATATAGGGTCCTACAATGAGCAGTTCTTC. This gives the protein CASSLDIGSYNEQFF.

The gene calls are TRBV15 and TRBJ2-1, with 8 bases aligning to TRBD1. Germline CDR1 is LNHNV and CDR2 is YYDKDF (reference sequence). The length of the CDR3 is 16 residues. Trimming cost V 3 bases and J 6 bases; bases outside gene matches: 10. The CDR3 sequence: CATSSTGTGRFNEQFF. The CDR3 DNA sequence: TGTGCCACCAGCAGCACCGGGACAGGCCGTTTCAATGAGCAGTTCTTC.

Only a few counts were recorded for this clonotype. J is TRBJ2-7 and V is TRBV20-1, with a possible D match to TRBD1 (7 bases). Trimming removed 6 bases at V and 7 bases at J, with 22 bases between. This CDR3 spans 14 amino acids. In germline, CDR1 is DFQATT, CDR2 SNEGSKA (reference sequence). The CDR3, as DNA: TGCAGTGCGACTACAGGGGACTCGGTGGATGAGCAGTACTTC. This encodes CSATTGDSVDEQYF.

Concerning this clonotype: Here the CDR3 omits its conserved ending phenylalanine or tryptophan, so a read error is the likely source. This sequence joins TRBV9 and TRBJ1-2; TRBD1 might be the D (5 bases). Germline lookup yields CDR1 SGDLS and CDR2 YYNGEE. The ends were cut back, 5 bases at V and 0 bases at J, with 17 bases in the middle. The CDR3 contains 16 residues. DNA for the CDR3: TGTGCCAGCAGTCGTAGAGGGGCGGGAACTAACTATGGCTACACCGTC. Its translation: CASSRRGAGTNYGYTV.

J is TRBJ1-2 and V is TRBV2, with 7 bases identical to TRBD1. Trimming cost V 8 bases and J 5 bases; bases outside gene matches: 17. Germline-derived CDR1 and CDR2 are SNHLY and FYNNEI. This CDR3 contains 16 residues. The chain's CDR3 is CASPGGQGDPMYGYTF. The CDR3 coding sequence is TGTGCCAGCCCGGGCGGGCAGGGGGATCCCATGTATGGCTACACCTTC.

A few counts support this clonotype. The chain links TRBV6-2 or TRBV6-3 to TRBJ1-1; D not resolved. With 4 bases removed from V and 4 bases from J, the gap between germline ends came to 7 bases. The CDR3 is made up of 12 amino acids. Germline V gene data show CDR1 as MNHEY and CDR2 as SVGEGT. The CDR3 DNA follows: TGTGCCAGCAGTTCAGTGCCCACTGAAGCTTTCTTT. Amino acid sequence: CASSSVPTEAFF.

The count of this clonotype is one. The junction shows a germline mismatch at one end, possibly a read error. The CDR3 DNA reads as TGTGCCAGCAGCTTAGAGTCGTGGGGTACTAACGAAAAACTGTTTTTT. It yields the protein CASSLESWGTNEKLFF. V and J are TRBV7-2 and TRBJ1-4; D gene uncertain. The CDR3 consists of 16 residues. The germline V gene has CDR1 SGHTA and CDR2 FQGNSA.

The chain has TRBV4-3 and TRBJ1-4, with D perhaps matching TRBD1 (5 bases). The CDR3 extends over 15 amino acids. Deletions cut 2 bases from V and 8 bases from J, with 15 bases between. Looked up from germline, CDR1 is LGHNA and CDR2 is YSLEER. The CDR3 is CASSQPIGAGEKLFF. The DNA of the CDR3 is TGCGCCAGCAGCCAACCGATAGGGGCAGGCGAAAAACTGTTTTTT.

The chain carries TRBV3-1 and TRBJ1-4, with D perhaps TRBD1 (6 bases). Trimming pared 4 bases from V and 7 bases from J, leaving 19 bases between. Per the germline V gene, CDR1 is LGHDT and CDR2 is YNNKEL (reference sequence). CDR3 length: 16 residues. The CDR3 here is CASSPGLGDISEKLFF. The CDR3 nucleotides read TGTGCCAGCAGCCCTGGCCTCGGGGACATCAGTGAAAAACTGTTTTTT.

This chain joins TRBV10-3 and TRBJ1-1, with D possibly matching TRBD1 (5 bases). Looked up from germline, CDR1 is ENHRY and CDR2 is SYGVKD. The CDR3 has 13 residues. Trimming removed 7 bases at V and 1 base at J, with 10 bases between. The CDR3 protein is CAITYGGNTEAFF. As DNA, the CDR3 is TGTGCCATCACCTACGGGGGGAACACTGAAGCTTTCTTT.

With regard to this clonotype: One junction end disagrees with the germline gene, perhaps due to a read error. V is TRBV6-2 or TRBV6-3 and J is TRBJ2-5; D is perhaps TRBD2 (6 bases). The CDR3 is 13 amino acids. Germline-derived CDR1 and CDR2 are MNHEY and SVGEGT. This chain's CDR3 is CASGYGLQETLYF. Here the CDR3 DNA reads TGTGCCAGCGGTTACGGACTACAAGAGACCCTGTACTTC.

To note about this clonotype: One end of the junction fails to match germline, which may point to a read error. This rearrangement joins TRBV10-3 to TRBJ1-5; D uncertain. The CDR3 loop spans 15 amino acids. The germline gives CDR1 ENHRY, CDR2 SYGVKD. CDR3 loop: CAISESGEYNQPRHF. The CDR3 DNA sequence: TGTGCCATCAGTGAGTCCGGGGAATACAATCAGCCCCGGCATTTT.

In this sample, this clonotype turned up a few times. This chain joins TRBV20-1 and TRBJ1-1; a possible D gene is TRBD1 (6 bases). This CDR3 spans 15 amino acids. With 0 bases removed from V and 5 bases from J, the gap between germline ends came to 16 bases. The V gene's germline CDR1 is DFQATT and CDR2 SNEGSKA (reference sequence). The DNA of the CDR3 is TGCAGTGCTAGAGATTTGACCAGGGGAGGAACTGAAGCTTTCTTT. Its protein product is CSARDLTRGGTEAFF.

The chain has TRBV15 and TRBJ1-2, with 9 positions matching TRBD1. The germline V gene has CDR1 LNHNV and CDR2 YYDKDF (reference sequence). The CDR3 has 21 residues. Unmatched junction bases numbered 19, after V lost 0 bases and J lost 2 bases. As DNA, the CDR3 is TGTGCCACCAGCAGAGATTATTCCGGATCCACCGGGACAGGGTTAAACTATGGCTACACCTTC. Its translation is CATSRDYSGSTGTGLNYGYTF.

In its sample, this clonotype was seen a few times. The junction and the germline gene differ at one end; a read error may be behind it. The DNA for the CDR3 is TGTGCCAGTAGTGAAGGGGAAGCGGAGACCCAGTACTTC. This sequence encodes CASSEGEAETQYF. V and J are TRBV6-1 and TRBJ2-5; perhaps TRBD1 as D (5 bases). The V gene's germline CDR1 is MNHNS and CDR2 SASEGT. This CDR3 is 13 amino acids long.

Only a few counts were recorded for this clonotype. The rearrangement joins TRBV7-2 to TRBJ2-1, with 9 positions matching TRBD1. The CDR3 loop spans 12 amino acids. Germline trimming cut 3 bases from V and 11 bases from J; bases unmatched to any gene: 2. Germline CDR1 reads SGHTA; CDR2 reads FQGNSA. CDR3 nucleotides: TGTGCCAGCAGCTTGGGACAGGGACAGCAGTTCTTC. It is translated as CASSLGQGQQFF.

This clonotype was detected a few times. The V and J genes are TRBV27 and TRBJ1-1; possibly TRBD1 for D (5 bases). The germline CDR1 and CDR2 sequences are MNHEY and SMNVEV (reference sequence). This CDR3 comprises 14 residues. Trimming took off 5 bases at V and 5 bases at J, with 15 bases between the two ends. CDR3 DNA: TGTGCCAGCAGTCCGCGGCCCGAGGGGACTGAAGCTTTCTTT. This encodes CASSPRPEGTEAFF.

This chain uses TRBV7-2 with TRBJ2-3; 7 bases line up with TRBD2. Looked up from germline, CDR1 is SGHTA and CDR2 is FQGNSA. The CDR3 is 15 residues long. The junction had 4 bases not matched to a gene; V was cut back by 4 bases and J by 0 bases. The CDR3 reads CASSSASGSTDTQYF. The CDR3 DNA is TGTGCCAGCAGCTCTGCTAGCGGTAGCACAGATACGCAGTATTTT. Using reference TRBV7-2 and TRBJ2-3 for the parts outside the CDR3, the full variable domain is GAGVSQSPSNKVTEKGKDVELRCDPISGHTALYWYRQSLGQGLEFLIYFQGNSAPDKSGLPSDRFSAERTGGSVSTLTIQRTQQEDSAVYLCASSSASGSTDTQYFGPGTRLTVL.

This chain links TRBV28 with TRBJ1-2; D is uncertain. CDR1 MDHEN and CDR2 SYDVKM come from the germline V gene. The CDR3 consists of 14 residues. V lost 5 bases, J lost 5 bases, and 15 bases lay in between. DNA of the CDR3: TGTGCCAGCAGTGTTGTAGGCCGGGGTTATGGCTACACCTTC. It codes for CASSVVGRGYGYTF.

The chain uses TRBV7-2 and TRBJ2-5; TRBD2 agrees at 7 bases. The CDR3 contains 19 residues. The V and J ends lost 1 base and 2 bases, in that order; junction bases with no gene match: 16. Germline V gene lookup returns CDR1 SGHTA and CDR2 FQGNSA. The CDR3: CASSLVPRKASGEQETQYF. CDR3 DNA sequence: TGTGCCAGCAGCTTAGTCCCCCGGAAGGCTAGCGGAGAACAAGAGACCCAGTACTTC. Based on the CDR3 plus reference TRBV7-2 and TRBJ2-5, the full variable domain is GAGVSQSPSNKVTEKGKDVELRCDPISGHTALYWYRQSLGQGLEFLIYFQGNSAPDKSGLPSDRFSAERTGGSVSTLTIQRTQQEDSAVYLCASSLVPRKASGEQETQYFGPGTRLLVL.

The chain is built from TRBV20-1 and TRBJ1-1; a possible D gene is TRBD1 (5 bases). Germline V gives CDR1 DFQATT, CDR2 SNEGSKA (reference sequence). Between the trimmed V and J ends, which lost 2 bases and 1 base, there was a span of 11 bases. The CDR3 spans 14 residues. The CDR3, as DNA: TGCAGTGCTAGATTAGGGGCAAGGAACACTGAAGCTTTCTTT. This codes for CSARLGARNTEAFF.

This clonotype was seen a few times. The chain recombines TRBV7-2 with TRBJ2-3; TRBD2 matches 9 bases. J gave up 4 bases and V 4 bases, and 12 bases lay outside the gene matches. The V gene's germline CDR1 is SGHTA and CDR2 FQGNSA. The CDR3 runs 17 residues. The CDR3 loop is CASSSFRLAVLPDTQYF. The CDR3 nucleotides are TGTGCCAGCAGCTCCTTTAGACTAGCGGTGCTTCCAGATACGCAGTATTTT.

A few counts support this clonotype. The chain employs TRBV5-6 and TRBJ2-3; TRBD1 is a possible D gene (5 bases). Germline V lookup: CDR1 SGHDT, CDR2 YYEEEE. V lost 1 base to trimming and J lost 3 bases, with 12 bases between them. This CDR3 contains 15 residues. This CDR3 is CASSLSPGKTDTQYF. In DNA, the CDR3 is TGTGCCAGCAGCTTGTCCCCAGGGAAAACAGATACGCAGTATTTT.

The J gene is TRBJ1-3, the V gene TRBV7-2, with a weak D call TRBD1 (6 bases). Per the germline V gene, CDR1 is SGHTA and CDR2 is FQGNSA. Trimming removed 5 bases from V and 0 bases from J, with 17 bases in between. This CDR3 has 17 residues. DNA of the CDR3: TGTGCCAGCAGCATTCAGACAGGCGGCAGCTCTGGAAACACCATATATTTT. Its protein is CASSIQTGGSSGNTIYF.